The T cell receptor (beta chain) described here comes from a study of T cells in narcolepsy. Study-wide context: Healthy controls were enrolled alongside patients with narcolepsy type 1 or type 2. Study findings and constraints: Some memory CD4+ repertoires had no autoreactive clone sequences.

Method: immunoSEQ multiplex PCR; TCRdb's copy keeps in-frame clones and lacks some. Of 27,000 or so clones detected, around 87% appear once; the ten largest clones hold 0.8% to 0.9%. The trim removed 9 bases at V and 1 base at J, leaving 6 bases unmatched. Germline CDR1 and CDR2: LNHDA and SQIVND (reference sequence). The CDR3 is 14 amino acids. A single count supports this clone. Its antigen is still unknown. The chain links TRBV19 to TRBJ1-1; 9 nucleotides line up with TRBD1. Sequenced sample: memory (CD45RA-) CD4+ T cells from blood. This TCR was recovered from a human donor in good health. The CDR3 protein is CASTGGGANTEAFF. Here the CDR3 DNA reads TGTGCCAGCACAGGGGGCGGCGCGAACACTGAAGCTTTCTTT. The full variable domain, its missing parts supplied by reference TRBV19 and TRBJ1-1, is DGGITQSPKYLFRKEGQNVTLSCEQNLNHDAMYWYRQDPGQGLRLIYYSQIVNDFQKGDIAEGYSVSREKKESFPLTVTSAQKNPTAFYLCASTGGGANTEAFFGQGTRLTVV.